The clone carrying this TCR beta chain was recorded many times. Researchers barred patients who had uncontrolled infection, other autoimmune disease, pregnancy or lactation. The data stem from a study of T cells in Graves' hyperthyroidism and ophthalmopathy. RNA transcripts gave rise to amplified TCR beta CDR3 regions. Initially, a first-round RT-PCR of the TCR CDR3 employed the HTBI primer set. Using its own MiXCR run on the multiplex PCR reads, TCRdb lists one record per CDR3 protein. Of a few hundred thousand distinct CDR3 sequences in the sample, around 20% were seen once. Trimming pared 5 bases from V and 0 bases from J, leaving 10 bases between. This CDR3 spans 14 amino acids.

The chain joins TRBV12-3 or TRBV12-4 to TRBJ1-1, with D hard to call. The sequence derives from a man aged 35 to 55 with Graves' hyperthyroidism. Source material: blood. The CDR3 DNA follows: TGTGCCAGCAGTCCAGATTGGATGAACACTGAAGCTTTCTTT. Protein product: CASSPDWMNTEAFF.